Included here is one TCR beta chain sequence, with context. This clonotype appeared many times. What this receptor recognizes is not known. Base quality data are lacking; no much larger clone is found one base away. The data were obtained in a study of blood T cells in healthy people across ages (dated by TCRdb to the mid-2010s). General notes on the study: In model experiments, template switching captured roughly one uniquely barcoded TCR beta cDNA molecule for every two T cells. To avoid experimental bias, donors of different ages were distributed randomly across sequencing lanes. Age-related changes in TCR beta repertoire diversity were measured in the study by deep sequencing normalized with unique cDNA molecular identifiers. Donors were grouped into four age groups: young (average approximately 15 years), middle-aged (under 40), aged (around 60) and long-lived (82). The study analyzed two additional independent replicas of 1 million unique cDNA reads from the same blood draw for two donors, one aged 18 to 29 and one aged 80 or older.

Library construction relied on 5' RACE. The sequencer was an Illumina HiSeq 2500. A second PCR of about 6 to 12 cycles was run with a J-beta primer mix and a sample-barcoded 5' primer. Each TCR beta cDNA molecule received a unique molecular identifier from a template-switch 5' adaptor carrying 12 random nucleotides. Each sample yielded at least 2.5 million CDR3-containing paired-end reads. The Mint cDNA synthesis kit, primed by a TRBC-specific oligonucleotide, was used to synthesize first-strand cDNA from all RNA. After uracil-DNA glycosylase treatment, a first 18-cycle PCR used universal primers M1SS and BC2_uni_R on all cDNA. The authors processed their data as follows. Each sample was normalized by randomly selecting 1 million high-quality reads, each carrying a distinct molecular identifier. Instead of being binned into consensus sequences, reads that shared molecular identifiers were thrown out. MiTCR, with a Q25 quality threshold and the strictest error-elimination algorithm, was used for CDR3 identification, clonotype clustering and error correction. A nonparametric unseen species model with Euler transformation was used to estimate a lower bound on total TCR beta diversity. In TCRdb, the public reads were trimmed at Q25 with fastp and aligned with MiXCR, with productive beta chains retained. CDR3 protein duplicates are merged, each entry listing the most common genes and DNA. It is TCRdb's table, rather than the study itself, that gives the V and J calls and clone size. In this sample the table shows roughly 1,700,000 distinct CDR3 sequences, roughly 30% of which occur a single time. Clones ranked in the top ten supply about 7.7% of the sample.

Overall study outcomes, separate from this receptor: As age increased, observed TCR beta diversity per million T cells dropped in a roughly linear way, and a significant reduction was already evident by age around 41. Bulk unsorted PBMC profiling prevented conclusive comparison of naive and antigen-experienced compartments. Because the CMV infection status of the donors was unknown, age-related changes in expanded clonotypes may potentially have been confounded. Compared with the aged group, more naive CD4+ T cells, fewer expanded clones and increased TCR diversity were shown by the long-lived group, suggesting age selection. Total diversity estimates from one million sequenced T cells were considered lower bounds and underestimates. A strong correlation was found between observed TCR beta diversity and the percentage of naive T cells measured by flow cytometry.

Systemically healthy Caucasian individuals from Russia, some 36 in total and aged about 6 to 100 years, were included as donors. About 10 milliliters of peripheral blood were drawn from each donor into EDTA-treated Vacutainer tubes. Ficoll-Paque density-gradient centrifugation was used to isolate PBMCs, with at least 7 million per sample. Total RNA, at least 6 micrograms per sample, was extracted from PBMCs with Trizol reagent. Naive CD45RAhigh/CD27high T cell percentages were measured by flow cytometry on a PBMC aliquot from every donor. Counted from cysteine to phenylalanine, this CDR3 has 14 amino acids. The only DNA kept is the CDR3, 42 bases in frame from the first base. Trimming accounts for 2 bases at V and 0 bases at J, while the number of junction bases matched to no gene is 3. Taken from the germline V gene, the CDR1 and CDR2 loops are SQVTM and ANQGSEA.

This receptor was obtained from a woman under 40 in good health. Sample: blood. The chain couples TRBV29-1 to TRBJ2-5; 7 central bases correspond to TRBD2. CDR3 protein: CSVEKRGHQETQYF. At the DNA level, the sequence is TGCAGCGTTGAAAAGCGGGGACACCAAGAGACCCAGTACTTC.